This T cell receptor (beta chain) was documented in a study of blood T cell repertoires in COVID-19. The overall study: PBMCs, B-cell-depleted T cells, or T cells provided the cDNA or gDNA that made up the material.

All enrollees were roughly 18 to 100 years old and from 24 US areas. Self-reported history from a screening survey and questionnaire set each donor's cohort. Per germline, CDR1 MNHEY and CDR2 SMNVEV (reference sequence). Trimming at V came to 2 bases and at J to 5 bases, leaving 5 bases not matched to a gene. The CDR3 runs to 15 residues. Original methodology: Using reference gene primer amplification, nucleated cell counts were estimated. Profiling relied on immunoSEQ multiplex PCR, and the TCRdb table lists in-frame clones only, not all of them. The V and J calls and the clone size are those of that table, but D and trimming were determined from the DNA. The data show 350,000 to 550,000 clones, with 87% seen just once and about 2.1% held by the top ten.

The origin of this receptor is a woman aged 18-29 years with acute COVID-19. Sample: PBMCs or T cells enriched from blood (not recorded which). The V gene is TRBV27, the J gene TRBJ2-1, with 8 bases identical to TRBD2. The CDR3 region is CASSLRLANNNEQFF. The CDR3 DNA is TGTGCCAGCAGTTTAAGACTAGCGAATAACAATGAGCAGTTCTTC.